These 9 T cell receptor beta chains originate from one sample sequenced in a study of neoadjuvant anti-PD-1 for oral cavity cancer. Method: immunoSEQ multiplex PCR; TCRdb's copy keeps in-frame clones and lacks some. The profile shows about 12,000 clones, about three fifths of them singletons. The input for sequencing was PBMCs, taken before nivolumab (anti-PD-1) treatment. Receptor source: a person aged 35 to 85 with oral cavity squamous cell carcinoma.

The genes are TRBV7-2 and TRBJ1-1; D possibly corresponds to TRBD1 (6 bases). There are 16 residues in the CDR3. Trimming took off 3 bases at V and 3 bases at J, with 17 bases between the two ends. Germline V gene lookup returns CDR1 SGHTA and CDR2 FQGNSA. CDR3 sequence (DNA): TGTGCCAGCAGCTTTTTAGGTGGGGGCATGGACACTGAAGCTTTCTTT. It is translated as CASSFLGGGMDTEAFF.

The CDR3 sequence is CASSARPHSDSPLHF. The CDR3 coding sequence is TGTGCCAGCAGCGCCCGACCTCATAGCGATTCACCCCTCCACTTT. The chain recombines TRBV7-2 with TRBJ1-6; D is undetermined. CDR3 length: 15 amino acids. The V end lost 5 bases, the J end lost 8 bases, and 16 bases lay between the germline ends. CDR1 and CDR2 (germline): SGHTA, FQGNSA.

Only a few counts were recorded for this clone. This chain joins TRBV29-1 and TRBJ2-7; the D gene is possibly TRBD2 (6 bases). CDR1 SQVTM and CDR2 ANQGSEA come from the germline V gene. The CDR3 loop spans 12 amino acids. Trimming stripped 4 bases from V and 3 bases from J, with 10 bases between. The CDR3 loop reads CSVGPTSYEQYF. The CDR3 nucleotides read TGCAGCGTTGGTCCGACTAGCTACGAGCAGTACTTC.

The chain recombines TRBV2 with TRBJ1-1, with 9 nucleotides matching TRBD1. Trimming at V came to 8 bases and at J to 1 base, leaving 5 bases not matched to a gene. The germline CDR1 and CDR2 sequences are SNHLY and FYNNEI. The CDR3 is 14 residues long. The CDR3 nucleotides read TGTGCCAGCTTTCGGGGACAGGGGAACACTGAAGCTTTCTTT. Protein product: CASFRGQGNTEAFF.

This clone was recorded once. The DNA of the CDR3 is TGTGCCAGCAGTTGGGAGGGGGGCACTGAAGCTTTCTTT. Residues: CASSWEGGTEAFF. The genes are TRBV6-6 and TRBJ1-1, with a possible D match to TRBD1 (6 bases). The ends were cut back, 4 bases at V and 4 bases at J, with 10 bases in the middle. The V gene's germline CDR1 is MNHNY and CDR2 SVGAGI (reference sequence). The CDR3 is made up of 13 amino acids.

This chain uses TRBV6-1 with TRBJ2-2, with D possibly matching TRBD2 (6 bases). This CDR3 spans 14 amino acids. Between the trimmed V and J ends, which lost 7 bases and 6 bases, there was a span of 15 bases. Germline V CDR1 and CDR2: MNHNS, SASEGT. CDR3 nucleotide sequence: TGTGCCAGCATCCGGACGTGGGGGGCCGGGGAGCTGTTTTTT. Its protein product is CASIRTWGAGELFF.

This chain connects TRBV29-1 to TRBJ1-1; tentatively, D is TRBD1 (6 bases). The CDR3 sequence is 11 residues long. Trimming removed 7 bases at V and 7 bases at J, with 13 bases between. Germline CDR1 is SQVTM and CDR2 is ANQGSEA. In DNA form, the CDR3 reads TGCAGCGGGTATAGGGGGTTTGAAGCTTTCTTT. Encoded protein: CSGYRGFEAFF.

The chain joins TRBV6-6 to TRBJ1-4; TRBD1 aligns across 7 bases. CDR1 and CDR2 from the germline V gene are MNHNY and SVGAGI (reference sequence). V lost 8 bases, J lost 8 bases, and 8 bases stayed unmatched. This CDR3 is 13 amino acids long. Written as DNA, the CDR3 is TGTGCCAGCTTAAACAGGGGCAAGGAAAAACTGTTTTTT. Protein product: CASLNRGKEKLFF.

The CDR3: CASSLGASGGGSPEQYF. The CDR3 nucleotides are TGTGCCAGCAGCCTTGGGGCTAGCGGGGGGGGTAGTCCCGAGCAGTACTTC. This sequence joins TRBV9 and TRBJ2-7, with 12 bases that match TRBD2. V dropped 4 bases and J dropped 6; count of bases not matched to a gene: 14. Per germline, CDR1 SGDLS and CDR2 YYNGEE. The CDR3 loop spans 17 amino acids.